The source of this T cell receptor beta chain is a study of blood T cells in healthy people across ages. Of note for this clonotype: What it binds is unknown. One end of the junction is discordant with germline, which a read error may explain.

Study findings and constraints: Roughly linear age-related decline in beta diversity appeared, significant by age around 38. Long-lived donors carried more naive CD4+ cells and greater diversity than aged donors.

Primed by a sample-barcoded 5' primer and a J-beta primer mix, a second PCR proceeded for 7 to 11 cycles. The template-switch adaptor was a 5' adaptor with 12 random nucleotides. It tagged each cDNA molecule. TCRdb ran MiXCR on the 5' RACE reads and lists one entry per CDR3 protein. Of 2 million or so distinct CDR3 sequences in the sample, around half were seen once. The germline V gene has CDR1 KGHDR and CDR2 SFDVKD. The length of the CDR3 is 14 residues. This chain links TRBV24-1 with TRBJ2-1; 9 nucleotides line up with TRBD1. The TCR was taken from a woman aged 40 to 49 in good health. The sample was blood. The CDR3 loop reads CVTSGGQGLDEQFF. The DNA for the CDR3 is TGTGTCACCAGTGGAGGACAGGGGCTGGATGAGCAGTTCTTC.